The 15 T cell receptor beta chains in this list originate from one sample, sequenced in a study of tumor-infiltrating lymphocytes in primary liver carcinoma. TCR beta cDNA was prepared out of around 460 ng total RNA by means of a constant-region primer. The TCR beta library was amplified through three nested multiplex PCR rounds in a modified ARM-PCR procedure. TRBV1-TRBV30 forward and Cbeta reverse primers drove the first two roughly 10-cycle rounds. MiXCR, run by TCRdb on the multiplex PCR reads, gives a single entry per CDR3 protein. The sample shows hundreds of thousands of distinct CDR3 sequences, 50% to 60% of them seen only once. Germline DNA was extracted too, while blood RNA derived from unsorted whole blood. Sample: peripheral blood. The origin of the receptors is a woman aged 30 to 39 with primary liver carcinoma and hepatitis B virus infection.

Points on this clonotype: An end of the junction differs from the germline gene, which may be a read error. This chain links TRBV11-2 with TRBJ2-2, with 7 positions matching TRBD2. The CDR3 length is 16 residues. CDR1 and CDR2 (germline): SGHAT, FQNNGV. This CDR3 is CASSGWNAGISGELLF. The CDR3 nucleotides read TGTGCCAGCAGCGGTTGGAACGCAGGAATCAGCGGGGAGCTGTTATTT.

Points on this clonotype: This clone may be a read error of a much larger clone one base away. The rearrangement links TRBV11-2 to TRBJ1-1; 7 positions match TRBD1. Germline V gene sequence: CDR1 SGHAT, CDR2 FQNNGV. Trimming removed 2 bases from V and 5 bases from J; junction bases left unmatched: 5. This CDR3 contains 14 residues. CDR3 residues: CASSLRDSVTEAFF. Here the CDR3 DNA reads TGTGCCAGCAGCTTAAGGGACAGTGTAACTGAAGCTTTCTTT.

This clonotype turned up a few times. The rearrangement joins TRBV6-2 or TRBV6-3 to TRBJ1-5; maybe TRBD1 (5 bases). Germline-derived CDR1 and CDR2 are MNHEY and SVGEGT. The CDR3 sequence is 13 residues long. Trimming pared 8 bases from V and 2 bases from J, leaving 10 bases between. Written as DNA, the CDR3 is TGTGCCAGCCTGGGGGGAGGCAATCAGCCCCAGCATTTT. Protein sequence: CASLGGGNQPQHF.

Regarding this clonotype: A read error may explain this, as a much larger clone is one base away. This sequence joins TRBV6-6 and TRBJ1-4; D unclear. Germline loops: CDR1 MNHNY, CDR2 SVGAGI (reference sequence). V lost 10 bases and J lost 4, with 4 bases in between. The CDR3 sequence is 10 residues long. CDR3 region: CAILNEKLFF. The DNA of the CDR3 is TGTGCCATCCTTAATGAAAAACTGTTTTTT.

On this clonotype itself: The junction and the germline gene differ at one end; a read error may be behind it. The chain combines TRBV5-5 with TRBJ1-4; D gene unclear. CDR1 and CDR2 (germline): SGHKS, YYEKEE (reference sequence). The CDR3 extends over 14 amino acids. The DNA of the CDR3 is TGTGTCAGCAGCTTCGGTCCAGTGTTTGAAAAACTGTTTTTT. This encodes CVSSFGPVFEKLFF.

As to this clonotype: The junction departs from the called germline gene at one end, perhaps through a read error. This chain joins TRBV11-2 and TRBJ2-4; 8 nucleotides align to TRBD1. Germline CDR1 is SGHAT and CDR2 is FQNNGV. The length of the CDR3 is 15 residues. The CDR3 DNA follows: TGTGCCAGCAGCTTGATGACAGGGGCCAAAAACATTCAGTATTTC. It codes for CASSLMTGAKNIQYF.

This clonotype appeared many times. The chain links TRBV29-1 to TRBJ2-1, with 8 bases aligning to TRBD2. Germline loops: CDR1 SQVTM, CDR2 ANQGSEA. This CDR3 is 12 amino acids long. The V gene end was trimmed by 6 bases and the J gene end by 2 bases; junction bases not matched to a gene: 0. The CDR3 DNA follows: TGCAGCGTAGCGGGAGCCTACAATGAGCAGTTCTTC. Residues: CSVAGAYNEQFF.

A note on this clonotype: The germline gene is not matched at one end of the junction; a read error may be the cause. The chain recombines TRBV11-2 with TRBJ2-7, with a possible D match to TRBD2 (6 bases). The CDR3 sequence is 15 residues long. The germline V gene has CDR1 SGHAT and CDR2 FQNNGV. CDR3 nucleotides: TGTGCCAGCAGCTTGGGGCCCGGGGACTCCTACAAGCAGTATTTC. Translation: CASSLGPGDSYKQYF.

The chain recombines TRBV30 with TRBJ2-5; D is undetermined. CDR3 length: 15 residues. V lost 1 base and J 4 bases, leaving 16 bases between the germline ends. The germline gives CDR1 GTSNPN, CDR2 SVGIG (reference sequence). CDR3 sequence: CAWSGRLIERETQYF. The CDR3 region has the DNA TGTGCCTGGAGTGGAAGACTCATCGAGAGAGAGACCCAGTACTTC.

The rearrangement links TRBV14 to TRBJ2-2; possibly TRBD1 for D (5 bases). V shed 4 bases and J shed 11 bases, with 14 bases lying between them. The CDR3 runs to 13 residues. CDR1 and CDR2 (germline): SGHDN, FVKESK. The CDR3, as DNA: TGTGCCAGCAGCCCACAGGTCATCGGAGAGCTGTTTTTT. Amino acids: CASSPQVIGELFF.

The chain uses TRBV12-3 or TRBV12-4 and TRBJ2-7; tentatively, D is TRBD1 (5 bases). The V gene lost 0 bases and the J gene lost 0 bases, with 9 bases spanning the gap. The CDR3 spans 15 residues. The CDR3 DNA reads TGTGCCAGCAGTTTAGCCGACAGTAACTCCTACGAGCAGTACTTC. Its translation: CASSLADSNSYEQYF.

Remarks on this clonotype: A read error is possible here, since a much larger clone lies one base away. V is TRBV7-9 and J is TRBJ2-1, with 15 positions matching TRBD2. Looked up from germline, CDR1 is SEHNR and CDR2 is FQNEAQ (reference sequence). CDR3 length: 19 residues. J was trimmed by 7 bases and V by 5 bases; bases with no gene match: 15. The CDR3 nucleotides read TGTGCCAGCAGCCCAGAACTATGGGGACTAGCGGGAGGAACAAATGAGCAGTTCTTC. It codes for CASSPELWGLAGGTNEQFF. Variable domain in full (rest from reference TRBV7-9 and TRBJ2-1): DTGVSQNPRHKITKRGQNVTFRCDPISEHNRLYWYRQTLGQGPEFLTYFQNEAQLEKSRLLSDRFSAERPKGSFSTLEIQRTEQGDSAMYLCASSPELWGLAGGTNEQFFGPGTRLTVL.

This rearrangement joins TRBV6-1 to TRBJ2-1; tentatively, D is TRBD1 (5 bases). V was shortened by 6 bases and J by 5 bases, with 17 bases between the two germline ends. Germline V gene sequence: CDR1 MNHNS, CDR2 SASEGT. The CDR3 length is 15 residues. As DNA, the CDR3 is TGTGCCAGCAGGCTCCTGGCAGGGTCGGACAATGAGCAGTTCTTC. This sequence encodes CASRLLAGSDNEQFF.

Regarding this clonotype: This could be a read error, since a much larger clone is one nucleotide away. Because it lacks the conserved phenylalanine or tryptophan at the end, this CDR3 is likely a read error. J is TRBJ2-1 and V is TRBV12-3 or TRBV12-4; D possibly uses TRBD1 or TRBD2 (5 bases each). Trimming shortened V by 2 bases and J by 0 bases, and 8 bases separated the two germline ends. The CDR3 has 15 residues. This CDR3 reads CASSLSGGSYNEQFI. The DNA of the CDR3 is TGTGCCAGCAGTTTAAGTGGGGGCTCCTACAATGAGCAGTTCATC.

In the case of this clonotype: A read error may be the cause here, since a much bigger clone is one base away. The chain links TRBV6-5 to TRBJ2-1; D remains unclear. Trimming took off 3 bases at V and 10 bases at J, with 7 bases between the two ends. CDR1 and CDR2 from the germline V gene are MNHEY and SVGAGI. CDR3 length equals 11 residues. The CDR3 DNA sequence: TGTGCCAGCAGTTATGGGCGGGAGCAGTTCTTC. It encodes CASSYGREQFF.